The source of this T cell receptor beta chain is a study of siplizumab effects on memory and regulatory T cells. The sample holds a few counts of this clone. Its matching antigen is unknown. The CDR3 has 16 residues. Per the germline V gene, CDR1 is SGHAT and CDR2 is FQNNGV. V was shortened by 1 base and J by 5 bases, with 15 bases between the two germline ends. Study conclusions and caveats: An assignable phenotype, naive or memory, was missing from roughly 86-96% of proliferating CD4+ or CD8+ clones.

TCRdb keeps only in-frame clones here, not all; method: immunoSEQ multiplex PCR. The sample has around 65,000 clones; 65% to 80% are singletons. V and J are TRBV11-2 and TRBJ2-1; D unresolved. The specimen sequenced was memory CD4+ T cells sorted from blood. The receptor's source is a human donor in good health. Written as DNA, the CDR3 is TGTGCCAGCAGCTTAGTAGGTAGTGGTGTTAACAATGAGCAGTTCTTC. Translated, it gives CASSLVGSGVNNEQFF. The whole variable domain, filled in from reference TRBV11-2 and TRBJ2-1, reads EAGVAQSPRYKIIEKRQSVAFWCNPISGHATLYWYQQILGQGPKLLIQFQNNGVVDDSQLPKDRFSAERLKGVDSTLKIQPAKLEDSAVYLCASSLVGSGVNNEQFFGPGTRLTVL.